This record covers a single TCR beta chain. No antigen is known for it. Germline V gene data show CDR1 as SNHLY and CDR2 as FYNNEI. The CDR3 length is 16 residues. V shed 5 bases and J shed 3 bases, with 19 bases lying between them. RNA transcripts were the template for amplifying TCR beta CDR3 regions. Researchers ran a first-round RT-PCR on the TCR CDR3 using the HTBI primer set. In TCRdb, the multiplex PCR reads were re-called with MiXCR into one record per CDR3 protein. The data show 280,000 or so distinct CDR3 sequences, less than 30% seen once. The sample is drawn from a study of T cells in Graves' hyperthyroidism and ophthalmopathy. Whole-study results and caveats: Ophthalmopathy was predicted by the model a median of approximately 6 months ahead of onset. Most clonotypes expanded in the thyroid (above 0.001) were also present in blood.

Each diagnosis was grounded in clinical symptoms, serum thyroxine and TRAb, thyroid ultrasound, and orbital computed tomography. The TCR comes from a man between 35 and 55 years old with Graves' hyperthyroidism that later progressed to Graves' ophthalmopathy. The chain links TRBV2 to TRBJ2-5; a weak D match, TRBD2 (5 bases). Sequencing used blood. For the CDR3, the DNA is TGTGCCAGCAGTTTAGGTTCCGGGGTAGCGAAAGAGACCCAGTACTTC. It codes for CASSLGSGVAKETQYF.